These 20 T cell receptor beta chains were all obtained from the same sample, sequenced in a study of cytomegalovirus exposure and HLA in healthy donors. Primers included in the PCR were 60 Vbeta and 13 Jbeta primers. Profiled with immunoSEQ multiplex PCR; TCRdb holds only in-frame clones, not every one. The sample gives more than 60,000 clones, 74% of which show up once; more than 8.5% is in the top ten. The specimen was PBMCs. The receptor set was obtained from a man aged 35 to 55 in good health and CMV-seropositive.

The gene calls are TRBV6-5 and TRBJ2-7; D call uncertain. Germline assignment: CDR1 MNHEY and CDR2 SVGAGI. This CDR3 contains 14 residues. The ends were cut back, 5 bases at V and 5 bases at J, with 16 bases in the middle. CDR3 sequence reads: CASSERHLLDEQYF. As DNA, the CDR3 is TGTGCCAGCAGTGAGAGACATCTCCTCGACGAGCAGTACTTC.

The chain is built from TRBV6-5 and TRBJ2-5, with 10 bases aligning to TRBD1. The better agreement between TRBJ2-7 and the DNA end casts doubt on the J call. There are 15 residues in the CDR3. CDR1 and CDR2 (germline): MNHEY, SVGAGI. The CDR3 loop reads CASSLGTGASYEQYF. CDR3 bases: TGTGCCAGCAGCCTCGGGACAGGGGCTTCCTACGAGCAGTACTTC.

This clone appeared once. The chain links TRBV28 to TRBJ2-3; D may be TRBD2 (5 bases). The V gene lost 10 bases and the J gene lost 6 bases, with 11 bases spanning the gap. This CDR3 region has 11 residues. The V gene's germline CDR1 is MDHEN and CDR2 SYDVKM. The CDR3 DNA sequence: TGTGCCACGCTCCGGGGTGATACGCAGTATTTT. Encoded protein: CATLRGDTQYF.

This clone has more than one count but fewer than ten. The gene calls are TRBV28 and TRBJ2-5, with 8 bases aligning to TRBD2. The CDR3 spans 17 residues. CDR1 is MDHEN, CDR2 SYDVKM, per germline. The V segment lost 2 bases and the J segment 5 bases; nucleotides outside the gene matches: 13. Written as DNA, the CDR3 is TGTGCCAGCAGTTTAACGCCTAACGGGGGGGATAGGGAGACCCAGTACTTC. Encoded protein: CASSLTPNGGDRETQYF.

The genes are TRBV6-1 and TRBJ2-3; D unresolved. This CDR3 comprises 14 residues. Germline lookup yields CDR1 MNHNS and CDR2 SASEGT. The germline V and J ends were trimmed by 2 bases and 2 bases, with 8 bases remaining between them. This chain's CDR3 is CASSERRNTDTQYF. The CDR3 region has the DNA TGTGCCAGCAGTGAACGGAGAAACACAGATACGCAGTATTTT.

This chain links TRBV7-6 with TRBJ2-7; D is possibly TRBD1 (6 bases). Trimming took off 5 bases at V and 0 bases at J, with 17 bases between the two ends. The germline CDR1 and CDR2 sequences are SGHVS and FNYEAQ. This CDR3 has 16 residues. The CDR3 DNA is TGTGCCAGCAGCGCCGCCGGGACACGGTACTCCTACGAGCAGTACTTC. Amino acids: CASSAAGTRYSYEQYF.

This chain links TRBV6-1 with TRBJ1-1; D might be TRBD1 (6 bases). This CDR3 is built from 10 residues. CDR1 MNHNS and CDR2 SASEGT come from the germline V gene. The V gene lost 10 bases and the J gene lost 6 bases, with 9 bases spanning the gap. The CDR3 nucleotides read TGTGCCAACTCAGGGGCTGAAGCTTTCTTT. Protein: CANSGAEAFF.

About this clone: A single base is all that separates this from a far larger clone, so a read error is likely. The same CDR3 can be traced to other DNA sequences in this sample. The V call is TRBV5-6, the J call TRBJ1-1; 8 bases map to TRBD1. CDR1 and CDR2 from the germline V gene are SGHDT and YYEEEE. The CDR3 runs 15 residues. CDR3 amino acids: CASRTRTGWDTEAFF. The CDR3 coding sequence is TGTGCCAGCAGAACACGGACAGGGTGGGACACCGAAGCTTTCTTT.

The V and J genes are TRBV21-1 and TRBJ1-4. TRBV21-1 is given as a pseudogene. The CDR3 contains 17 residues. The CDR3 sequence: CASSKSVPEQHNEKLFF. The CDR3 DNA reads as TGTGCCAGCAGCAAGTCAGTCCCGGAGCAACATAATGAAAAACTGTTTTTT.

As for this clone: This sample also contains other DNA sequences that code for the same CDR3. This chain uses TRBV4-1 with TRBJ2-7; TRBD2 is a possible D gene (6 bases). This CDR3 has 14 residues. Germline V gene lookup returns CDR1 MGHRA and CDR2 YSYEKL. Trimming shortened V by 3 bases and J by 2 bases, and 11 bases separated the two germline ends. CDR3 protein: CASSQALAAYEQYF. The CDR3 nucleotides are TGCGCCAGCAGCCAGGCACTAGCCGCCTACGAGCAGTACTTC.

V gene TRBV7-2 combines with J gene TRBJ2-7; 7 bases are a match to TRBD2. The CDR3 runs to 15 residues. Germline V CDR1 and CDR2: SGHTA, FQGNSA. The V segment lost 5 bases and the J segment 6 bases; nucleotides outside the gene matches: 13. The CDR3 region is CASSLMTGLNSEQYF. CDR3 bases: TGTGCCAGCAGCCTGATGACGGGACTAAATAGCGAGCAGTACTTC.

The chain couples TRBV28 to TRBJ1-2; TRBD1 might be the D (6 bases). The V and J ends lost 2 bases and 6 bases respectively, with 10 bases between them. The CDR3 has 13 amino acids. Per germline, CDR1 MDHEN and CDR2 SYDVKM. In DNA form, the CDR3 reads TGTGCCAGCAGTTTAAGGGGGGGAAATGGCTACACCTTC. Translated: CASSLRGGNGYTF.

This sequence joins TRBV19 and TRBJ1-5; the match to TRBD1 covers 9 bases. Trimming removed 4 bases from V and 5 bases from J; junction bases left unmatched: 9. The CDR3 spans 16 residues. Per the germline V gene, CDR1 is LNHDA and CDR2 is SQIVND (reference sequence). The CDR3 DNA reads as TGTGCCAGTAGTAGTACCGGGACAGGGTCGCATCAGCCCCAGCATTTT. This gives the protein CASSSTGTGSHQPQHF.

There are a few counts of this clone. This chain uses TRBV9 with TRBJ2-1; TRBD1 agrees at 9 bases. The length of the CDR3 is 15 residues. Per germline, CDR1 SGDLS and CDR2 YYNGEE. J was trimmed by 5 bases and V by 4 bases; bases with no gene match: 7. The CDR3 region is CASSLEGQGNNEQFF. The CDR3 nucleotides are TGTGCCAGCAGCCTGGAGGGACAGGGAAACAATGAGCAGTTCTTC. Together with reference TRBV9 and TRBJ2-1, the CDR3 gives the full variable domain: DSGVTQTPKHLITATGQRVTLRCSPRSGDLSVYWYQQSLDQGLQFLIQYYNGEERAKGNILERFSAQQFPDLHSELNLSSLELGDSALYFCASSLEGQGNNEQFFGPGTRLTVL.

The chain recombines TRBV15 with TRBJ1-1; 8 bases line up with TRBD1. The length of the CDR3 is 17 residues. Germline values: CDR1 LNHNV, CDR2 YYDKDF (reference sequence). Losses at the gene ends were 2 bases for V and 5 bases for J; bases not matched to a gene: 13. The CDR3: CATSRKLNRGSGTEAFF. The DNA of the CDR3 is TGTGCCACCAGCAGAAAACTTAACAGGGGGAGCGGGACTGAAGCTTTCTTT.

The rearrangement joins TRBV6-6 to TRBJ2-7; tentatively, D is TRBD1 (6 bases). Per the germline V gene, CDR1 is MNHNY and CDR2 is SVGAGI (reference sequence). V lost 2 bases and J lost 7, with 21 bases in between. CDR3 length: 16 residues. The DNA of the CDR3 is TGTGCCAGCAGTTACCCGGGTGGGGGTGAAGGGGGAGAGCAGTACTTC. This encodes CASSYPGGGEGGEQYF.

Notes on this clone: Within the sample, other DNA sequences also encode this same CDR3. The rearrangement links TRBV15 to TRBJ1-3; D perhaps matches TRBD1 (5 bases). This CDR3 is built from 16 residues. Germline lookup yields CDR1 LNHNV and CDR2 YYDKDF (reference sequence). The V end lost 0 bases, the J end lost 2 bases, and 11 bases lay between the germline ends. Here the CDR3 DNA reads TGTGCCACCAGCAGAGATAACGGGGGAGCTGGAAACACCATATATTTT. Residues: CATSRDNGGAGNTIYF.

There are a few counts of this clone. This chain uses TRBV27 with TRBJ1-1, with 8 bases matching TRBD1. Germline values: CDR1 MNHEY, CDR2 SMNVEV (reference sequence). The CDR3 sequence is 11 residues long. V shed 6 bases, J shed 8 bases, and the junction held 2 bases outside the gene matches. The DNA for the CDR3 is TGTGCCAGCAGGAGGGACAGGGAAGCTTTCTTT. It translates to CASRRDREAFF.

The J gene is TRBJ2-2, the V gene TRBV19; the D gene is possibly TRBD2 (5 bases). The CDR3 covers 15 residues. The germline gives CDR1 LNHDA, CDR2 SQIVND (reference sequence). V was pared by 1 base and J by 3 bases, with 9 bases between. CDR3 nucleotides: TGTGCCAGTAGTATAGCGAGGACTTACACCGGGGAGCTGTTTTTT. Its protein is CASSIARTYTGELFF.

V usage is TRBV10-1 and J usage is TRBJ2-3, with 8 bases aligning to TRBD2. This CDR3 has 13 residues. CDR1 is WNHNN, CDR2 SYGVQD, per germline (reference sequence). The V and J ends lost 9 bases and 2 bases, in that order; junction bases with no gene match: 4. The CDR3 DNA reads as TGCGCCAGTCGGGAGGGCTACACAGATACGCAGTATTTT. It yields the protein CASREGYTDTQYF.